Below, 24 T cell receptor beta chains from the same sample are listed, as sequenced in a study of shared clonotypes between healthy human individuals. TCRdb's copy holds only in-frame clones and misses some; the assay was immunoSEQ multiplex PCR. The sample contains over a million clones, approximately 78% of which appear only once. The specimen sequenced was memory CD4+ T cells from PBMCs. Noted subset: CD45RA-negative fraction. Receptor source: a young man in good health. Some clones in this sample may be carry-over from other donors' samples.

This clone has ten or more counts. Other DNA variants within this sample encode the same CDR3. The V and J genes are TRBV5-6 and TRBJ2-7, with 7 bases fitting TRBD1. J lost 3 bases, V lost 0 bases, and 3 bases had no gene match. The CDR3 spans 14 residues. Germline V gene data show CDR1 as SGHDT and CDR2 as YYEEEE. The CDR3 DNA reads as TGTGCCAGCAGCTTGGTAGGGGGCGGCTACGAGCAGTACTTC. Its translation: CASSLVGGGYEQYF.

This clone occurred a few times. The chain combines TRBV7-2 with TRBJ2-3; 9 bases line up with TRBD1. With V trimmed by 4 bases and J by 1 base, 0 bases remained unmatched. CDR3 length equals 14 residues. The germline V gene has CDR1 SGHTA and CDR2 FQGNSA. This CDR3 reads CASSWDRGTDTQYF. The CDR3 bases are TGTGCCAGCAGCTGGGACAGGGGCACAGATACGCAGTATTTT.

V usage is TRBV5-8 and J usage is TRBJ2-7; 10 bases align to TRBD2. Germline trimming cut 4 bases from V and 3 bases from J; bases unmatched to any gene: 7. The CDR3 covers 15 residues. Germline values: CDR1 SGHTS, CDR2 YDEGEE. CDR3 in amino acids: CASSPWTSGSYEQYF. In DNA, the CDR3 is TGTGCCAGCAGCCCATGGACTAGCGGAAGCTACGAGCAGTACTTC.

The chain has TRBV5-5 and TRBJ1-2; TRBD1 is a possible D gene (5 bases). Trimming cost V 3 bases and J 6 bases, with 12 bases left between them. The CDR3 is 13 amino acids. From germline, CDR1 is SGHKS and CDR2 YYEKEE (reference sequence). The CDR3 here is CASSSPGRDGYTF. DNA of the CDR3: TGTGCCAGCAGCTCCCCAGGGAGGGATGGCTACACCTTC.

The chain has TRBV15 and TRBJ1-1; D ambiguous. The germline CDR1 and CDR2 sequences are LNHNV and YYDKDF (reference sequence). Trimming left V 1 base short and J 4 bases short, with 7 bases between. CDR3 length equals 13 residues. The CDR3 coding sequence is TGTGCCACCAGCAGAGCCCGGGGCACTGAAGCTTTCTTT. Its translation: CATSRARGTEAFF.

The chain uses TRBV7-2 and TRBJ2-3; 9 bases match TRBD1. This CDR3 contains 15 residues. Germline V lookup: CDR1 SGHTA, CDR2 FQGNSA. V gave up 1 base and J gave up 4 bases; unmatched junction bases: 3. This chain's CDR3 is CASSLGDRDPDTQYF. DNA of the CDR3: TGTGCCAGCAGCTTAGGGGACAGGGACCCAGATACGCAGTATTTT. The full variable domain, with the rest looked up from reference TRBV7-2 and TRBJ2-3, is GAGVSQSPSNKVTEKGKDVELRCDPISGHTALYWYRQSLGQGLEFLIYFQGNSAPDKSGLPSDRFSAERTGGSVSTLTIQRTQQEDSAVYLCASSLGDRDPDTQYFGPGTRLTVL.

The chain combines TRBV6-1 with TRBJ1-5; the D gene is possibly TRBD1 (5 bases). CDR3 length: 16 amino acids. Trimming left V 3 bases short and J 5 bases short, with 17 bases between. Germline values: CDR1 MNHNS, CDR2 SASEGT. In DNA form, the CDR3 reads TGTGCCAGCAGTGACGGTCCAGGAGCACAGGATCAGCCCCAGCATTTT. It translates to CASSDGPGAQDQPQHF.

Points on this clone: Other nucleotide sequences from this sample produce the same CDR3. The CDR3, as DNA: TGCGCCAGCAGCCAAGGGCGGACCAACACTGAAGCTTTCTTT. It translates to CASSQGRTNTEAFF. The V and J genes are TRBV4-1 and TRBJ1-1; D is undetermined. The length of the CDR3 is 14 residues. CDR1 is MGHRA and CDR2 is YSYEKL in the germline V gene. Trimming left V 1 base short and J 2 bases short, with 8 bases between.

The chain links TRBV28 to TRBJ2-5; D may be TRBD1 (5 bases). The CDR3 totals 15 residues. V lost 1 base to trimming and J lost 3 bases, with 12 bases between them. Germline lookup yields CDR1 MDHEN and CDR2 SYDVKM. The CDR3 loop is CASSLYGAGKETQYF. In DNA, the CDR3 is TGTGCCAGCAGTTTATATGGGGCAGGGAAAGAGACCCAGTACTTC.

The chain recombines TRBV6-5 with TRBJ2-7; 10 positions match TRBD2. The CDR3 is 14 residues long. Germline-derived CDR1 and CDR2 are MNHEY and SVGAGI. V lost 3 bases and J lost 2; bases outside the gene matches: 1. CDR3 sequence reads: CASSYLAGAYEQYF. CDR3 sequence (DNA): TGTGCCAGCAGTTATCTAGCGGGAGCCTACGAGCAGTACTTC.

V gene TRBV29-1 combines with J gene TRBJ2-7, with D unclear. The V and J ends lost 6 bases and 0 bases respectively, with 3 bases between them. Germline CDR1 reads SQVTM; CDR2 reads ANQGSEA. This CDR3 has 10 residues. Written as DNA, the CDR3 is TGCAGCGTAAGCTCCTACGAGCAGTACTTC. Translating gives CSVSSYEQYF.

In its sample, this clone was seen once. V usage is TRBV5-4 and J usage is TRBJ2-5, with 10 nucleotides matching TRBD2. With V trimmed by 5 bases and J by 4 bases, 5 bases remained unmatched. The CDR3 is 14 residues long. Germline values: CDR1 SGHNT, CDR2 YYREEE (reference sequence). The DNA of the CDR3 is TGTGCCAGCAGATCTAGCGGGAGCCTAGAGACCCAGTACTTC. It translates to CASRSSGSLETQYF.

The chain joins TRBV6-5 to TRBJ1-1; maybe TRBD1 (6 bases). This CDR3 has 13 residues. Germline V gene lookup returns CDR1 MNHEY and CDR2 SVGAGI. The germline V and J ends were trimmed by 7 bases and 7 bases, with 16 bases remaining between them. The CDR3 sequence is CASNLHRGSEAFF. The CDR3 DNA is TGTGCCAGCAACCTACATAGGGGGAGTGAAGCTTTCTTT.

The chain employs TRBV14 and TRBJ2-7, with D uncertain. The CDR3 has 12 residues. CDR1 and CDR2 (germline): SGHDN, FVKESK. Between the trimmed V and J ends, which lost 3 bases and 4 bases, there was a span of 7 bases. The CDR3 region has the DNA TGTGCCAGCAGCCATTCTAGTTACGAGCAGTACTTC. Amino acids: CASSHSSYEQYF.

The V call is TRBV19, the J call TRBJ2-7, with TRBD1 identical over 8 bases. J lost 3 bases, V lost 6 bases, and 1 base had no gene match. The CDR3 has 12 amino acids. CDR1 and CDR2 from the germline V gene are LNHDA and SQIVND (reference sequence). CDR3: CASRDRDYEQYF. Here the CDR3 DNA reads TGTGCCAGTAGGGACAGGGACTACGAGCAGTACTTC.

The table lists this clone with a few counts. V gene TRBV9 combines with J gene TRBJ2-1, with D hard to call. The germline CDR1 and CDR2 sequences are SGDLS and YYNGEE. The germline V and J ends were trimmed by 0 bases and 4 bases, with 8 bases remaining between them. The CDR3 runs 14 residues. CDR3 nucleotides: TGTGCCAGCAGCGTAGTTTCGACTTACAATGAGCAGTTCTTC. The encoded protein is CASSVVSTYNEQFF.

V and J are TRBV28 and TRBJ1-2; D may be TRBD1 (6 bases). CDR1 and CDR2 from the germline V gene are MDHEN and SYDVKM. Trimming took off 6 bases at V and 9 bases at J, with 17 bases between the two ends. The CDR3 consists of 13 residues. For the CDR3, the DNA is TGTGCCAGCAGATCGACAGGCCCCTCGAGCTACACCTTC. This codes for CASRSTGPSSYTF.

The chain links TRBV5-6 to TRBJ2-2, with D possibly being TRBD1 (5 bases). The germline gives CDR1 SGHDT, CDR2 YYEEEE. V lost 1 base, J lost 5 bases, and 18 bases lay in between. The CDR3 is 17 residues long. Here the CDR3 reads CASSLLLGALGTGELFF. In DNA, the CDR3 is TGTGCCAGCAGCTTGCTCTTAGGGGCATTGGGGACCGGGGAGCTGTTTTTT.

This chain uses TRBV5-4 with TRBJ1-2; TRBD1 matches at 10 bases. This CDR3 is 13 amino acids long. The V and J ends lost 4 bases and 9 bases, in that order; junction bases with no gene match: 6. CDR1 SGHNT and CDR2 YYREEE come from the germline V gene (reference sequence). CDR3 DNA sequence: TGTGCCAGCAGCCGAGGACAGGGGGAGAGCTACACCTTC. Translating gives CASSRGQGESYTF.

The chain recombines TRBV5-4 with TRBJ2-1, with D hard to call. V lost 4 bases to trimming and J lost 0 bases, with 11 bases between them. Germline lookup yields CDR1 SGHNT and CDR2 YYREEE (reference sequence). The CDR3 covers 15 residues. CDR3 protein: CASSPTQSSYNEQFF. CDR3 DNA sequence: TGTGCCAGCAGCCCCACTCAGAGCTCCTACAATGAGCAGTTCTTC.

The CDR3 region has the DNA TGTGCCAGCAGCTTGAGGGCTAGCGGGAGGCGCACAGATACGCAGTATTTT. This codes for CASSLRASGRRTDTQYF. The V gene is TRBV5-6, the J gene TRBJ2-3; 11 nucleotides match TRBD2. The CDR3 is 17 residues long. V shed 1 base and J 1 base; nucleotides not matched to a gene: 5. The germline gives CDR1 SGHDT, CDR2 YYEEEE.

The chain combines TRBV9 with TRBJ2-1; TRBD2 matches at 10 bases. CDR3 size: 16 residues. Germline lookup yields CDR1 SGDLS and CDR2 YYNGEE. J was trimmed by 8 bases and V by 4 bases; bases with no gene match: 12. The CDR3 nucleotides are TGTGCCAGCAGCACCCTCAGCGGGAGGGCCCTATATGAGCAGTTCTTC. Translation: CASSTLSGRALYEQFF.

Points on this clone: Because the CDR3's place on the DNA is in doubt, the DNA is left out and the CDR3 is given as listed by TCRdb. The rearrangement joins TRBV28 to TRBJ2-1; the listed D gene, TRBD2, was not tested against the DNA. The CDR3 region is 18 residues in length, termini included. CDR1 and CDR2 (germline): MDHEN, SYDVKM. The CDR3 spells CASSTFGSRRLRGNEQFF.

The gene calls are TRBV5-1 and TRBJ2-3; D not resolved. CDR1 SGHRS and CDR2 YFSETQ come from the germline V gene. The length of the CDR3 is 14 residues. The V and J ends lost 0 bases and 3 bases respectively, with 8 bases between them. As DNA, the CDR3 is TGCGCCAGCAGCTTGGGGTGGGAAACAGATACGCAGTATTTT. Protein: CASSLGWETDTQYF.